This T cell receptor beta chain stems from a study of human T cells and chemical hapten exposure. About this clonotype: Its matching antigen is unknown.

Stated time point: patch test 1, 2 weeks after DPC sensitization. Treatment reported: therapeutic diphenylcyclopropenone sensitization with weekly scalp DPC. Trimming took off 10 bases at V and 4 bases at J, with 16 bases between the two ends. CDR1 and CDR2 from the germline V gene are MDHEN and SYDVKM. CDR3 size: 13 residues. The study's findings and limits: No change in TCRs above 1 in 1000 frequency was produced by DPC sensitization. Relative to control repertoires, expanded TCRs gave rise to significantly more large CDR3 similarity clusters.

TCRdb ran MiXCR on the RACE reads and lists one entry per CDR3 protein. The sample records around 300,000 distinct CDR3 sequences, around 6.9% being singletons. This TCR was sampled from a woman under 30 with alopecia areata. Some clones in this sample may be carry-over from other donors' samples. The source material was whole blood, sampled in connection with sensitization to the hapten diphenylcyclopropenone (DPC). The chain employs TRBV28 and TRBJ1-1, with a possible D match to TRBD1 (6 bases). The CDR3 DNA reads TGTGCCACCCGTAGACAGGTAGGCACTGAAGCTTTCTTT. It encodes CATRRQVGTEAFF.